This is a list of T cell receptor beta chains from one sample in a study of blood T cell repertoires in COVID-19. Sequencing used immunoSEQ multiplex PCR; TCRdb keeps in-frame clones, though not all of them. The top ten clones hold about 4.1% of a sample with fewer than 300,000 clones, about 88% of them seen once. The specimen sequenced was peripheral blood. These receptors were taken from a man in his sixties who had recovered from COVID-19. The CDR3 runs from the conserved cysteine through the conserved F or W. Fields, in order: D gene, clone size, J gene, V gene, CDR3 protein, CDR3 DNA. D genes are given only for firm matches. Clone sizes are given selectively: once, few, many, or a class where the clone is expanded.

- | - | TRBJ2-4 | TRBV10-3 | CAISPTLAKNIQYF | TGTGCCATCAGTCCGACTCTAGCCAAAAACATTCAGTACTTC
TRBD1 | - | TRBJ1-1 | TRBV7-2 | CASSLVQGSVTEAFF | TGTGCCAGCAGCTTAGTACAGGGGTCGGTTACTGAAGCTTTCTTT
- | - | TRBJ2-5 | TRBV7-7 | CASSPLNRGGETQYF | TGTGCCAGCAGCCCCCTCAACAGGGGAGGAGAGACCCAGTACTTC
- | few | TRBJ2-3 | TRBV9 | CASSVEAGTDTQYF | TGTGCCAGCAGCGTAGAGGCGGGGACAGATACGCAGTATTTT
TRBD2 | - | TRBJ2-1 | TRBV4-2 | CASSHPPSGRSYNEQFF | TGTGCCAGCAGCCACCCTCCTAGCGGACGGTCCTACAATGAGCAGTTCTTC
- | - | TRBJ1-5 | TRBV2 | CASSEAVTFGNQPQHF | TGTGCCAGCAGTGAAGCAGTAACTTTTGGCAATCAGCCCCAGCATTTT
TRBD1 | - | TRBJ1-2 | TRBV2 | CASSEIGGGAVGYTF | TGTGCCAGCAGTGAAATCGGAGGGGGCGCGGTTGGCTACACCTTC
TRBD1 | - | TRBJ1-2 | TRBV5-1 | CASSLGGQGSYGYTF | TGCGCCAGCAGCTTGGGGGGACAGGGGTCCTATGGCTACACCTTC
- | - | TRBJ1-2 | TRBV3-1/TRBV3-2 | CASSLGHFSPNYGYTF | TGTGCCAGCAGCCTAGGACACTTTTCCCCTAACTATGGCTACACCTTC
- | - | TRBJ1-1 | TRBV4-2 | CASSQDTGFTEAFF | TGTGCCAGCAGCCAAGACACGGGGTTCACTGAAGCTTTCTTT
TRBD1 | - | TRBJ2-7 | TRBV19 | CASTATWTGGSEQYF | TGTGCCAGTACCGCAACCTGGACAGGGGGCAGCGAGCAGTACTTC
- | - | TRBJ1-2 | TRBV4-2 | CASSQDPGGDSYGYTF | TGTGCCAGCAGCCAAGATCCCGGGGGAGATTCCTATGGCTACACCTTC
- | - | TRBJ2-2 | TRBV5-8 | CASSWGRGTGELFF | TGTGCCAGCAGCTGGGGCAGGGGCACCGGGGAGCTGTTTTTT
TRBD2 | once | TRBJ2-3 | TRBV9 | CASSELGLAAPTDTQCF | TGTGCCAGCAGCGAATTGGGACTAGCGGCCCCTACAGATACGCAGTGTTTT
- | - | TRBJ1-1 | TRBV9 | CASSHPRGLALRPEAFF | TGTGCCAGCAGCCACCCCCGTGGCCTAGCCTTGCGACCTGAAGCTTTCTTT
TRBD1 | once | TRBJ1-2 | TRBV3-1/TRBV3-2 | CASSPRGGQGAVGYTF | TGTGCCAGCAGCCCTCGAGGGGGACAGGGGGCGGTTGGCTACACCTTC
- | - | TRBJ2-1 | TRBV11-3 | CASSPASVLGNEQFF | TGTGCCAGCAGCCCAGCGTCGGTTCTTGGGAATGAGCAGTTCTTC
TRBD1 | - | TRBJ1-1 | TRBV7-3 | CASSLRAGQGLMNTEAFF | TGTGCCAGCAGCTTAAGAGCTGGACAGGGACTCATGAACACTGAAGCTTTCTTT
- | - | TRBJ2-1 | TRBV5-5 | CASSLQPRTGGGQAYEQFF | TGTGCCAGCAGCTTGCAACCCCGGACCGGCGGGGGCCAAGCGTATGAGCAGTTCTTC
TRBD1 | - | TRBJ2-1 | TRBV18 | CASSPGGQGYNEQFF | TGTGCCAGCTCACCAGGGGGACAGGGCTACAATGAGCAGTTCTTC
TRBD2 | once | TRBJ2-3 | TRBV10-3 | CAISELSGRSTDTQYF | TGTGCCATCAGTGAACTTAGCGGGCGTAGCACAGATACGCAGTATTTT
TRBD1 | once | TRBJ1-6 | TRBV6-1 | CASSEIQGGGSPLHF | TGTGCCAGCAGTGAAATACAGGGGGGAGGATCACCCCTCCACTTT
- | few | TRBJ2-2 | TRBV7-8 | CASSLGWQANTGELFF | TGTGCCAGCAGCTTAGGTTGGCAGGCGAACACCGGGGAGCTGTTTTTT
- | - | TRBJ1-2 | TRBV19 | CASSQRGYGYTF | TGTGCCAGTAGTCAGCGAGGGTATGGCTACACCTTC
- | once | TRBJ2-7 | TRBV13 | CASSLTGFYEQYF | TGTGCCAGCAGCTTAACCGGGTTCTACGAGCAGTACTTC
TRBD2 | - | TRBJ2-1 | TRBV5-1 | CASTIAGVRNNEQFF | TGCGCCAGCACCATAGCGGGAGTTAGGAACAATGAGCAGTTCTTC
TRBD1 | - | TRBJ1-5 | TRBV2 | CASSSDRGFSNQPQHF | TGTGCCAGCAGTTCGGACAGGGGGTTTAGCAATCAGCCCCAGCATTTT
- | - | TRBJ2-1 | TRBV21-1 | CASSKGVGGKQNEQFF | TGTGCCAGCAGCAAAGGGGTTGGGGGGAAACAGAATGAGCAGTTCTTC